These T cell receptor beta chains were read from a single sample in a study of beta chain features in type 1 diabetes. TCRdb's table, derived via immunoSEQ multiplex PCR, lists solely in-frame clones and lacks some. The sample carries a few hundred thousand clones, approximately 11% recorded once. The sample consisted of naive CD4+ T cells from blood. The origin of the receptors is a woman aged 25 to 39 in good health. The CDR3 runs from the conserved cysteine through the conserved F or W. Fields, in order: clone size, D gene, CDR3 length, V gene, J gene, CDR3 protein, CDR3 DNA. The D gene is left open where the match is weak. Where a row states a size, it is once, few, many or the class of an expanded clone; other rows omit it.

clone_size: few; d_call: NA; cdr3_length: 16; v_call: TRBV28; j_call: TRBJ2-1; cdr3_aa: CASSLSPPKGGNEQFF; cdr3_nt: TGTGCCAGCAGTTTATCTCCCCCGAAAGGGGGCAATGAGCAGTTCTTC
clone_size: few; d_call: TRBD1; cdr3_length: 14; v_call: TRBV4-3; j_call: TRBJ2-7; cdr3_aa: CASSQGDRAYEQYF; cdr3_nt: TGCGCCAGCAGCCAAGGGGACAGGGCCTACGAGCAGTACTTC
clone_size: NA; d_call: NA; cdr3_length: 13; v_call: TRBV9; j_call: TRBJ2-2; cdr3_aa: CASSVGGKWELFF; cdr3_nt: TGTGCCAGCAGCGTTGGAGGAAAATGGGAGCTGTTTTTT
clone_size: NA; d_call: NA; cdr3_length: 11; v_call: TRBV2; j_call: TRBJ2-1; cdr3_aa: CASSEVSEQFF; cdr3_nt: TGTGCCAGCAGTGAAGTTAGTGAGCAGTTCTTC
clone_size: NA; d_call: NA; cdr3_length: 14; v_call: TRBV29-1; j_call: TRBJ1-4; cdr3_aa: CSVRHRDTEEKLFF; cdr3_nt: TGCAGCGTCCGCCACCGGGACACCGAGGAAAAACTGTTTTTT
clone_size: few; d_call: TRBD2; cdr3_length: 16; v_call: TRBV7-6; j_call: TRBJ2-5; cdr3_aa: CASSWAGLAGKETQYF; cdr3_nt: TGTGCCAGCAGCTGGGCGGGACTAGCGGGAAAAGAGACCCAGTACTTC
clone_size: NA; d_call: NA; cdr3_length: 13; v_call: TRBV28; j_call: TRBJ2-5; cdr3_aa: CASTQEDGETQYF; cdr3_nt: TGTGCCAGCACTCAGGAGGACGGTGAGACCCAGTACTTC
clone_size: NA; d_call: TRBD2; cdr3_length: 17; v_call: TRBV28; j_call: TRBJ2-1; cdr3_aa: CASIVRLAGALGNEQFF; cdr3_nt: TGTGCCAGCATAGTGAGGCTAGCGGGAGCGTTGGGTAATGAGCAGTTCTTC
clone_size: few; d_call: NA; cdr3_length: 15; v_call: TRBV4-3; j_call: TRBJ2-7; cdr3_aa: CASSIRTGSSYEQYF; cdr3_nt: TGCGCCAGCAGCATACGTACAGGTTCCTCCTACGAGCAGTACTTC
clone_size: few; d_call: NA; cdr3_length: 14; v_call: TRBV5-4; j_call: TRBJ2-3; cdr3_aa: CASSFSAVGATQYF; cdr3_nt: TGTGCCAGCAGCTTCAGCGCGGTCGGAGCTACGCAGTATTTT
clone_size: few; d_call: TRBD1; cdr3_length: 14; v_call: TRBV5-4; j_call: TRBJ2-3; cdr3_aa: CASRSGQGTDTQYF; cdr3_nt: TGTGCCAGCAGATCGGGACAGGGTACAGATACGCAGTATTTT
clone_size: few; d_call: TRBD1; cdr3_length: 15; v_call: TRBV15; j_call: TRBJ1-5; cdr3_aa: CATSRGDSSNQPQHF; cdr3_nt: TGTGCCACCAGCAGAGGGGACAGTAGTAATCAGCCCCAGCATTTT
clone_size: NA; d_call: NA; cdr3_length: 16; v_call: TRBV6-5; j_call: TRBJ1-4; cdr3_aa: CASSYSSSGTNEKLFF; cdr3_nt: TGTGCCAGCAGTTACTCGAGTTCCGGAACTAATGAAAAACTGTTTTTT
clone_size: NA; d_call: NA; cdr3_length: 15; v_call: TRBV9; j_call: TRBJ1-1; cdr3_aa: CASSVLDFGSTEAFF; cdr3_nt: TGTGCCAGCAGCGTATTAGACTTTGGAAGCACTGAAGCTTTCTTT
clone_size: NA; d_call: NA; cdr3_length: 11; v_call: TRBV30; j_call: TRBJ2-5; cdr3_aa: CAWKTGETQYF; cdr3_nt: TGTGCCTGGAAAACCGGAGAGACCCAGTACTTC
clone_size: NA; d_call: NA; cdr3_length: 13; v_call: TRBV6-5; j_call: TRBJ2-5; cdr3_aa: CASSLGRWETQYF; cdr3_nt: TGTGCCAGCAGCCTGGGGCGTTGGGAGACCCAGTACTTC
clone_size: few; d_call: TRBD1; cdr3_length: 15; v_call: TRBV30; j_call: TRBJ2-5; cdr3_aa: CAWSTPDRAGVTQYF; cdr3_nt: TGTGCCTGGAGTACCCCGGACAGGGCGGGTGTGACCCAGTACTTC